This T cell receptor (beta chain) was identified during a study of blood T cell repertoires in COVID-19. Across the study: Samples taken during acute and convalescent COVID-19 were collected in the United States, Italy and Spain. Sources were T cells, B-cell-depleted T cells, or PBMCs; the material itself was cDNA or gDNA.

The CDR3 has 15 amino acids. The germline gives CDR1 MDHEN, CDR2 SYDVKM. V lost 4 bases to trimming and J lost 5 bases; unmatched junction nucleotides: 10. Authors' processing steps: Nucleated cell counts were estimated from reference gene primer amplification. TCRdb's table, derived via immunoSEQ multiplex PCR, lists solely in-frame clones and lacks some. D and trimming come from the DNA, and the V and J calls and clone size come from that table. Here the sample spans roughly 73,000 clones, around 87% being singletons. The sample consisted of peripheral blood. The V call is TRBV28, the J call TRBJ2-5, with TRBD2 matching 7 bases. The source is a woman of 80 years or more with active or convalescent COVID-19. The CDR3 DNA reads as TGTGCCAGCAGTTCCAGATCCGGGACTAAGGAGACCCAGTACTTC. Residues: CASSSRSGTKETQYF.